This T cell receptor (beta chain) was sequenced in a study of cytomegalovirus exposure and HLA in healthy donors. Study information: From 150 million to 200 million T cells, an earlier analysis saw approximately 120 million unique TCR beta sequences.

J gave up 3 bases and V 2 bases, and 4 bases lay outside the gene matches. The CDR3 is 16 residues long. The germline gives CDR1 MNHEY, CDR2 SMNVEV (reference sequence). 60 Vbeta and 13 Jbeta primers were used in PCR. Sequencing used immunoSEQ multiplex PCR; TCRdb keeps in-frame clones, though not all of them. The table shows roughly 200,000 clones, with around 79% occurring only once. Study findings and constraints: Later analysis suggested most CMV-associated TCR beta chains were HLA-restricted.

This clone was detected once. Antigen unknown. The material sequenced was PBMCs. The receptor comes from a woman aged 30 to 39 in good health and CMV-seropositive. This chain uses TRBV27 with TRBJ2-7; 13 bases align to TRBD2. The CDR3 reads CASSLTGLAGLYEQYF. The CDR3 nucleotides read TGTGCCAGCAGTTTAACGGGACTAGCGGGGCTCTACGAGCAGTACTTC.